The rows below give T cell receptor beta chains drawn from one sample of a study of CD8 T cells in ankylosing spondylitis. TCRdb re-called the 5' RACE reads through MiXCR, storing one row per CDR3 protein. The repertoire includes 200,000 to 250,000 distinct CDR3 sequences, over 9.5% of them detected once, and around 3% sits in the top ten. The specimen was blood, either unsorted or a sorted T cell fraction (not recorded which). The receptors here all came from a male donor with ankylosing spondylitis or in good health (not recorded which). Both conserved end residues are part of each CDR3. D genes are given only for firm matches. Clone size is not always given. Where it is, it says once, few, many or a class for expanded clones.

len: 13
d_gene: TRBD1
v_gene: TRBV19
abundance: many
j_gene: TRBJ1-1
CDR3nt: TGTGCCAGTAGTCCCGGGACAGGGAGGGGAGCTTTCTTT
CDR3aa: CASSPGTGRGAFF

len: 15
d_gene: .
v_gene: TRBV4-1
abundance: many
j_gene: TRBJ2-3
CDR3nt: TGCGCCAGCAGCTGGAAAGGTCCCAGCACAGATACGCAGTATTTT
CDR3aa: CASSWKGPSTDTQYF

len: 17
d_gene: TRBD1
v_gene: TRBV3-1
abundance: many
j_gene: TRBJ2-6
CDR3nt: TGTGCCAGCAGCCAGGGGACAGGTGGAGTAGGGGCCAACGTCCTGACTTTC
CDR3aa: CASSQGTGGVGANVLTF

len: 14
d_gene: .
v_gene: TRBV5-1
abundance: few
j_gene: TRBJ1-2
CDR3nt: TGCGCCAGCAGCTTTCAGGAGGCCCTATCTGGCTACACCTTC
CDR3aa: CASSFQEALSGYTF

len: 15
d_gene: TRBD1
v_gene: TRBV5-1
abundance: many
j_gene: TRBJ1-6
CDR3nt: TGCGCCAGCAGCGGTGGGACAGGGGGGAATTCACCCCTCCACTTT
CDR3aa: CASSGGTGGNSPLHF

len: 15
d_gene: .
v_gene: TRBV7-2
abundance: few
j_gene: TRBJ1-2
CDR3nt: TGTGCCAGCAGCTTAGACTGGCAGGGTGCGGGTGGCTACACCTTC
CDR3aa: CASSLDWQGAGGYTF

len: 14
d_gene: .
v_gene: TRBV10-1
abundance: many
j_gene: TRBJ1-2
CDR3nt: TGCGCCAGCAGTGGCCCCCGGGCGGTCTATGGCTACACCTTC
CDR3aa: CASSGPRAVYGYTF

len: 15
d_gene: TRBD1
v_gene: TRBV5-1
abundance: many
j_gene: TRBJ1-1
CDR3nt: TGCGCCAGCAGCCCTCCGGACAGGGTAGGGACTGAAGCTTTCTTT
CDR3aa: CASSPPDRVGTEAFF

len: 15
d_gene: TRBD2
v_gene: TRBV10-1
abundance: .
j_gene: TRBJ2-7
CDR3nt: TGCGCCAGCAGTGGCCCCGGGACTACCTCCTACGAGCAGTACTTC
CDR3aa: CASSGPGTTSYEQYF

len: 15
d_gene: .
v_gene: TRBV5-1
abundance: many
j_gene: TRBJ2-1
CDR3nt: TGCGCCAGCAGCTTGCCCGGAAGCTCCTACAATGAGCAGTTCTTC
CDR3aa: CASSLPGSSYNEQFF

len: 14
d_gene: .
v_gene: TRBV12-3/TRBV12-4
abundance: many
j_gene: TRBJ2-7
CDR3nt: TGTGCCAGCAGTTTAGAAGGGAGCTATTACGAGCAGTACTTC
CDR3aa: CASSLEGSYYEQYF

len: 17
d_gene: TRBD2
v_gene: TRBV15
abundance: many
j_gene: TRBJ2-2
CDR3nt: TGTGCCACCAGCAGAGATCGCGGCGGGAGTCGTGCCGGGGAGCTGTTTTTT
CDR3aa: CATSRDRGGSRAGELFF

len: 14
d_gene: .
v_gene: TRBV5-1
abundance: .
j_gene: TRBJ1-5
CDR3nt: TGCGCCAGCAGGCCCGAAGGGGGAGATCAGCCCCAGCATTTT
CDR3aa: CASRPEGGDQPQHF

len: 13
d_gene: .
v_gene: TRBV10-1
abundance: few
j_gene: TRBJ2-7
CDR3nt: TGCGCCAGCTCCGACGGAGGGACCTACGAGCAGTACTTC
CDR3aa: CASSDGGTYEQYF

len: 15
d_gene: TRBD1
v_gene: TRBV9
abundance: many
j_gene: TRBJ2-5
CDR3nt: TGTGCCAGCAGCGTACAGGGGGCGTACCAAGAGACCCAGTACTTC
CDR3aa: CASSVQGAYQETQYF

len: 15
d_gene: .
v_gene: TRBV4-1
abundance: .
j_gene: TRBJ1-2
CDR3nt: TGCGCCAGCAGCCAAGATGCGGGGCGGAACTATGGCTACACCTTC
CDR3aa: CASSQDAGRNYGYTF

len: 14
d_gene: TRBD2
v_gene: TRBV10-3
abundance: many
j_gene: TRBJ2-7
CDR3nt: TGTGCCATCGGCGGGACTATAACTTCCTACGAGCAGTACTTC
CDR3aa: CAIGGTITSYEQYF

len: 15
d_gene: .
v_gene: TRBV7-8
abundance: few
j_gene: TRBJ2-2
CDR3nt: TGTGCCAGCAGCTTAAGGCGGGAACCAACCGGGGAGCTGTTTTTT
CDR3aa: CASSLRREPTGELFF

len: 14
d_gene: .
v_gene: TRBV7-9
abundance: many
j_gene: TRBJ2-1
CDR3nt: TGTGCCAGCAGCTTAGCGTCCTCGGAGAGGGAGCAGTTCTTC
CDR3aa: CASSLASSEREQFF

len: 17
d_gene: TRBD1
v_gene: TRBV7-9
abundance: many
j_gene: TRBJ1-2
CDR3nt: TGTGCCAGCAGCTTAGGAGCGCTTGAGGGACAGGGCTATGGCTACACCTTC
CDR3aa: CASSLGALEGQGYGYTF

len: 14
d_gene: .
v_gene: TRBV5-1
abundance: many
j_gene: TRBJ1-2
CDR3nt: TGCGCCAGCAGCTTAGGGCAGATCCACTATGGCTACACCTTC
CDR3aa: CASSLGQIHYGYTF

len: 12
d_gene: .
v_gene: TRBV6-1
abundance: many
j_gene: TRBJ1-4
CDR3nt: TGTGCCAGCAGTGAATGGAGGAGGAAACTGTTTTTT
CDR3aa: CASSEWRRKLFF

len: 16
d_gene: .
v_gene: TRBV7-2
abundance: .
j_gene: TRBJ2-2
CDR3nt: TGTGCCAGCAGCTTAGAGGCGATAACGAACACCGGGGAGCTGTTTTTT
CDR3aa: CASSLEAITNTGELFF

len: 18
d_gene: .
v_gene: TRBV20-1
abundance: many
j_gene: TRBJ2-3
CDR3nt: TGCAGTGCTAGAGGAAACGGGGGACAAGAAACTAGCACAGATACGCAGTATTTT
CDR3aa: CSARGNGGQETSTDTQYF

len: 14
d_gene: .
v_gene: TRBV24-1
abundance: many
j_gene: TRBJ2-2
CDR3nt: TGTGCCACCCGGGCAAGAGGGAACACCGGGGAGCTGTTTTTT
CDR3aa: CATRARGNTGELFF

len: 13
d_gene: .
v_gene: TRBV20-1
abundance: many
j_gene: TRBJ2-2
CDR3nt: TGCAGTGCTAGAGAAACGAACACCGGGGAGCTGTTTTTT
CDR3aa: CSARETNTGELFF

len: 16
d_gene: .
v_gene: TRBV5-1
abundance: few
j_gene: TRBJ1-2
CDR3nt: TGCGCCAGCAGCTTGTCCCGGGACCCAGGGGTCTATGGCTACACCTTC
CDR3aa: CASSLSRDPGVYGYTF

len: 15
d_gene: .
v_gene: TRBV5-1
abundance: many
j_gene: TRBJ2-5
CDR3nt: TGCGCCAGCTTCCTTGGGGGCCTCAGCCAAGAGACCCAGTACTTC
CDR3aa: CASFLGGLSQETQYF